This T cell receptor (beta chain) stems from a study of blood T cell repertoires in COVID-19. The wider study: Italy, Spain and the United States were the sources of the convalescent and acute COVID-19 samples. Sources were T cells, B-cell-depleted T cells, or PBMCs; the material itself was cDNA or gDNA.

The CDR3 length is 16 residues. CDR1 and CDR2 (germline): LGHNA, YNFKEQ. V shed 0 bases, J shed 5 bases, and the junction held 6 bases outside the gene matches. In the original processing: Nucleated cell counts were estimated from reference gene primer amplification. Profiled with immunoSEQ multiplex PCR; TCRdb holds only in-frame clones, not every one. V, J and clone size are those of that table, while D and trimming were read from the DNA. The sample lists approximately 75,000 clones; around 80% were seen once. The chain links TRBV4-2 to TRBJ2-5, with TRBD2 identical over 10 bases. Sequenced: peripheral blood. This sequence was found in a woman in her forties or fifties with acute or convalescent COVID-19. CDR3 in DNA: TGTGCCAGCAGCCAAGAGGGCAGCGGGAGGGTGGAGACCCAGTACTTC. Encoded protein: CASSQEGSGRVETQYF.